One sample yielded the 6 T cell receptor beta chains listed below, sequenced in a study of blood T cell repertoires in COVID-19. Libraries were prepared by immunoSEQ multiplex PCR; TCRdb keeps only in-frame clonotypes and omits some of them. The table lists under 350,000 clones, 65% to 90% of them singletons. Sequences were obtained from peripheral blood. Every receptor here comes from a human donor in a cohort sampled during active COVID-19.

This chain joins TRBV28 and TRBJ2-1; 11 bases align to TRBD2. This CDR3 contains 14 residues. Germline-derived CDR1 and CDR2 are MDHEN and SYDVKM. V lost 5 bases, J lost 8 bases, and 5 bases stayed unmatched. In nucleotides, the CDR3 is TGTGCCAGCAGTACTAGCGGGAGTCGGTATGAGCAGTTCTTC. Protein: CASSTSGSRYEQFF.

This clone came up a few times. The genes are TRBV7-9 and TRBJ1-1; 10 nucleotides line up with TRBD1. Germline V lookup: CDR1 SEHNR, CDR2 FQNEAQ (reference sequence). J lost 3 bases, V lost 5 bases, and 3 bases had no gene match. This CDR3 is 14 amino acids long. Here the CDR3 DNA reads TGTGCCAGCAGCACCGGGACAGGGGACACTGAAGCTTTCTTT. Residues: CASSTGTGDTEAFF.

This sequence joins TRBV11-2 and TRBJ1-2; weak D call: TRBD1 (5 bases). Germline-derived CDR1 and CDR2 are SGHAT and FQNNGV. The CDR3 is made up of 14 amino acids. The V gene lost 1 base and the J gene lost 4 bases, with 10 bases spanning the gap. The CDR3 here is CASSLGRASYGYTF. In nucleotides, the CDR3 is TGTGCCAGCAGCTTAGGCAGGGCGAGCTATGGCTACACCTTC.

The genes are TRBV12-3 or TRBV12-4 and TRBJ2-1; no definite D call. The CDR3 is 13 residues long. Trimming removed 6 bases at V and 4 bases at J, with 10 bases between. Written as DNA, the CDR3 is TGTGCCAGCAGCCGTAGACATTACAATGAGCAGTTCTTC. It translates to CASSRRHYNEQFF.

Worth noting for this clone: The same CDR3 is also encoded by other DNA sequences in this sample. The CDR3, as DNA: TGCGCCAGCAGCTTATCAGGCGAAGAGACCCAGTACTTC. This gives the protein CASSLSGEETQYF. The chain is built from TRBV5-1 and TRBJ2-5; D unclear. V lost 2 bases to trimming and J lost 3 bases, with 8 bases between them. CDR1 is SGHRS, CDR2 YFSETQ, per germline. The CDR3 runs 13 residues. The whole variable domain, filled in from reference TRBV5-1 and TRBJ2-5, reads KAGVTQTPRYLIKTRGQQVTLSCSPISGHRSVSWYQQTPGQGLQFLFEYFSETQRNKGNFPGRFSGRQFSNSRSEMNVSTLELGDSALYLCASSLSGEETQYFGPGTRLLVL.

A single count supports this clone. Written as DNA, the CDR3 is TGTGCCAGTAGTACGAGACTGGAGGAACACTACAATGAGCAGTTCTTC. Protein: CASSTRLEEHYNEQFF. The chain links TRBV19 to TRBJ2-1, with a tentative D call TRBD2 (5 bases). The CDR3 loop spans 16 amino acids. Trimming removed 4 bases at V and 3 bases at J, with 16 bases between. CDR1 is LNHDA, CDR2 SQIVND, per germline (reference sequence). Variable domain in full (rest from reference TRBV19 and TRBJ2-1): DGGITQSPKYLFRKEGQNVTLSCEQNLNHDAMYWYRQDPGQGLRLIYYSQIVNDFQKGDIAEGYSVSREKKESFPLTVTSAQKNPTAFYLCASSTRLEEHYNEQFFGPGTRLTVL.